There are many counts of the clone carrying this TCR beta chain. Its antigen is not known. The data were obtained in a study of T-cell reconstitution after alpha-beta-depleted transplantation in children. CDR1 is DFQATT and CDR2 is SNEGSKA in the germline V gene (reference sequence). The CDR3 contains 14 residues. Trimming removed 8 bases from V and 0 bases from J, with 17 bases in between. TCRbeta library preparation incorporated unique molecular identifiers. TCRdb reprocessed the PCR reads with MiXCR, giving one entry per CDR3 protein. The sample carries 600,000 or so distinct CDR3 sequences, 23% recorded once. Study outcomes and limitations: Surviving recipient T cells and thymic progenitors accounted for the high day-60 TCRbeta diversity observed in some patients. Newly generated T cells supplied most T-cell counts and diversity one year post-transplant. The study reportedly traced alpha-beta T cells about two months after transplant to several hundred expanded graft clones.

V usage is TRBV20-1 and J usage is TRBJ2-7; the D is unclear. Here the sequenced sample was PBMCs, mostly from graft donor cells, taken 360 days after TCRalphabeta/CD19-depleted stem cell transplant. The sequence derives from a boy less than two years old who had a stem cell transplant for acute myeloid leukemia, so the T cells may come from the graft donor. The CDR3 coding sequence is TGCAGTTCGATTGAGCGACCCTTCTCCTACGAGCAGTACTTC. Its protein is CSSIERPFSYEQYF.